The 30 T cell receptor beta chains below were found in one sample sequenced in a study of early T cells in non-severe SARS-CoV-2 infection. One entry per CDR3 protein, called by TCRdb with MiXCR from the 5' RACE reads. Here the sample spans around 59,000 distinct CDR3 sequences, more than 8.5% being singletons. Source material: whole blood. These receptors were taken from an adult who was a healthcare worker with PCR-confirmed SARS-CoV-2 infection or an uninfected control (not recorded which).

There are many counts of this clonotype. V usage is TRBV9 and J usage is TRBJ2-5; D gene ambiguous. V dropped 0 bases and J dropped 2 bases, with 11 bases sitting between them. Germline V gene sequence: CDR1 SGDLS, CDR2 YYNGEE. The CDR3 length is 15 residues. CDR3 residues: CASSVASTVQETQYF. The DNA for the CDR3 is TGTGCCAGCAGCGTAGCTTCGACGGTTCAAGAGACCCAGTACTTC.

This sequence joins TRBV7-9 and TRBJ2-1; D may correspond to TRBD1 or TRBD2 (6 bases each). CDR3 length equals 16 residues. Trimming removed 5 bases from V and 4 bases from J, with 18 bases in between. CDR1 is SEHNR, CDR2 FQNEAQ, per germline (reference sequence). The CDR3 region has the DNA TGTGCCAGCAGCCCGTCCCGGGGGCCCCCTTACAATGAGCAGTTCTTC. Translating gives CASSPSRGPPYNEQFF.

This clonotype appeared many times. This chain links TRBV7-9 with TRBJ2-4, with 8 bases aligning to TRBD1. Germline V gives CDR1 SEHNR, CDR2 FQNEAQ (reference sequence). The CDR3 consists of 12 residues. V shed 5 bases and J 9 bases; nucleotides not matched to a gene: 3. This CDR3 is CASSHTGGIQYF. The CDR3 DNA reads TGTGCCAGCAGCCATACAGGGGGCATTCAGTACTTC.

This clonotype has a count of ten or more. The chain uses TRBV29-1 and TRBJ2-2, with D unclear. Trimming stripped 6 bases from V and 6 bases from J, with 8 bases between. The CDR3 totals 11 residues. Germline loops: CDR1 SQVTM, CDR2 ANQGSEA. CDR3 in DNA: TGCAGCGTAAGAGATGCCGGGGAGCTGTTTTTT. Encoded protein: CSVRDAGELFF.

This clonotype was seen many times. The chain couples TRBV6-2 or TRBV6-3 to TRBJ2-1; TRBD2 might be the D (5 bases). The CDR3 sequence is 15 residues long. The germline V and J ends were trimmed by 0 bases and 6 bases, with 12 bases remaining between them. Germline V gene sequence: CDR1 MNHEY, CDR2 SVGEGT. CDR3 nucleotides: TGTGCCAGCAGTTACTCATTGGCTAGCAGCAATGAGCAGTTCTTC. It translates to CASSYSLASSNEQFF.

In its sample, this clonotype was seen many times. CDR3 protein: CASSLRISYEQYF. DNA of the CDR3: TGTGCCAGCAGTTTAAGGATTTCCTACGAGCAGTACTTC. This sequence joins TRBV28 and TRBJ2-7, with D unclear. Trimming removed 2 bases from V and 1 base from J, with 6 bases in between. Germline values: CDR1 MDHEN, CDR2 SYDVKM. CDR3 length equals 13 residues.

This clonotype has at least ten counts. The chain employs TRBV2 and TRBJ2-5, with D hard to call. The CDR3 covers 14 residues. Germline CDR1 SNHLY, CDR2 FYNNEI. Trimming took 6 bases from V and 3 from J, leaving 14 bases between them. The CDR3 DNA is TGTGCCAGCAGGTTCGGACCTTTGAAAGAGACCCAGTACTTC. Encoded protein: CASRFGPLKETQYF.

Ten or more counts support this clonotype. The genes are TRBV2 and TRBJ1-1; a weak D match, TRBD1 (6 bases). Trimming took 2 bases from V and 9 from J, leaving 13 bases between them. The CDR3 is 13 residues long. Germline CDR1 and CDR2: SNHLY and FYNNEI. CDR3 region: CASSERGSGKAFF. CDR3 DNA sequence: TGTGCCAGCAGTGAAAGGGGGTCAGGGAAAGCTTTCTTT.

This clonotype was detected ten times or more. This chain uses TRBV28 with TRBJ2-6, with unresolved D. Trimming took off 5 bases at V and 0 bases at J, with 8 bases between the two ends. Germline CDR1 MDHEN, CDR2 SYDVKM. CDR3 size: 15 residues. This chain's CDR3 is CASSRKLSGANVLTF. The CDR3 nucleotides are TGTGCCAGCAGTAGGAAGCTCTCTGGGGCCAACGTCCTGACTTTC.

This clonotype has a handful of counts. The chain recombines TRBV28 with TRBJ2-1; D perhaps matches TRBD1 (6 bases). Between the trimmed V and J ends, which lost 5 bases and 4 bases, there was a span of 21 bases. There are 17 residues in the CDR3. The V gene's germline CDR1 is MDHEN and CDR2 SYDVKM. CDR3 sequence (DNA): TGTGCCAGCAGTGCCCGCACGACGGACAGAGGGTACAATGAGCAGTTCTTC. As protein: CASSARTTDRGYNEQFF.

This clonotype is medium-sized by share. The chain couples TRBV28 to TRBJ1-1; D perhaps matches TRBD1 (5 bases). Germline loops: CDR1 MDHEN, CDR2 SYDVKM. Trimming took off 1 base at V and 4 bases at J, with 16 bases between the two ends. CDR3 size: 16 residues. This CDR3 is CASSLSAGRVGTEAFF. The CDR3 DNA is TGTGCCAGCAGTTTATCGGCGGGCAGGGTGGGCACTGAAGCTTTCTTT.

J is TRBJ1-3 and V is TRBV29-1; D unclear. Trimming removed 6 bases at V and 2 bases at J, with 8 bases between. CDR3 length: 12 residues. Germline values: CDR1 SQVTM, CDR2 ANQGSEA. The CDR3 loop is CSVGFAGNTIYF. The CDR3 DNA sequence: TGCAGCGTGGGATTCGCTGGAAACACCATATATTTT. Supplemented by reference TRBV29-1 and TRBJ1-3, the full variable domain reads SAVISQKPSRDICQRGTSLTIQCQVDSQVTMMFWYRQQPGQSLTLIATANQGSEATYESGFVIDKFPISRPNLTFSTLTVSNMSPEDSSIYLCSVGFAGNTIYFGEGSWLTVV.

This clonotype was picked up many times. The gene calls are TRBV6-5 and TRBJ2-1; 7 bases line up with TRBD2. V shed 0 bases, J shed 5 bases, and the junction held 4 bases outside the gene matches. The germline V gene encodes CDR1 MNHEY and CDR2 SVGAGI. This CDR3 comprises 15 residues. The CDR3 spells CASSYSRLANNEQFF. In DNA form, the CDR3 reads TGTGCCAGCAGTTACTCGAGACTAGCTAACAATGAGCAGTTCTTC.

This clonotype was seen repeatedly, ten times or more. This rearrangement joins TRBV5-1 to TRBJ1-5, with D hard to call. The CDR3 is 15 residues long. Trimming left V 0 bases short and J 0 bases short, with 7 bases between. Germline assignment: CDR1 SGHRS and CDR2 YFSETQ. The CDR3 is CASSLEGTSNQPQHF. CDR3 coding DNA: TGCGCCAGCAGCTTGGAAGGAACTAGCAATCAGCCCCAGCATTTT.

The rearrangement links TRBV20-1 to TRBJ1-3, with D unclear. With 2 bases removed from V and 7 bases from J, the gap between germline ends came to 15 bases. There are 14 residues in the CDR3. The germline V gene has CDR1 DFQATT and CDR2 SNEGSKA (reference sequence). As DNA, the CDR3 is TGCAGTGCTAGACCTTACGGAGGCTACAACACCATATATTTT. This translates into CSARPYGGYNTIYF.

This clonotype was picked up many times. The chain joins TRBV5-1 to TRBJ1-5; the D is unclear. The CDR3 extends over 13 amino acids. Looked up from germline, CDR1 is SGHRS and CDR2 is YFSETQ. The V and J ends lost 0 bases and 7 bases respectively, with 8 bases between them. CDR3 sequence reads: CASSLDGFQPQHF. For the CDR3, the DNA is TGCGCCAGCAGCTTGGATGGTTTCCAGCCCCAGCATTTT.

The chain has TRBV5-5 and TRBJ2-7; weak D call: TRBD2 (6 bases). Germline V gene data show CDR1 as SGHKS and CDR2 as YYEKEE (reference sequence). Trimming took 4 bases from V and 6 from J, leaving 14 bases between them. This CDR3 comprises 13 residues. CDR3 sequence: CASSLQAGGEQYF. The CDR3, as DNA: TGTGCCAGCAGCCTCCAAGCCGGGGGCGAGCAGTACTTC.

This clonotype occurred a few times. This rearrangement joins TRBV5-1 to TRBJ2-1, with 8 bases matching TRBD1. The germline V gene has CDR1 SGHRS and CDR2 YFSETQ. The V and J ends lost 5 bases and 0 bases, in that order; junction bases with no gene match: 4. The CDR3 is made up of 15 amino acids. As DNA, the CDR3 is TGCGCCAGCAGTGCCGGACAGGGCTCCTACAATGAGCAGTTCTTC. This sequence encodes CASSAGQGSYNEQFF.

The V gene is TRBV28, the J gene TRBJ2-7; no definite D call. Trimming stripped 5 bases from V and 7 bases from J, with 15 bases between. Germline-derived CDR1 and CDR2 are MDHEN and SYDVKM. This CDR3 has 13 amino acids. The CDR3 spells CASSLGGAWEQYF. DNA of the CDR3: TGTGCCAGCAGTCTGGGTGGAGCCTGGGAGCAGTACTTC. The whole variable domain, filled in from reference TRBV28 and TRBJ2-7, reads DVKVTQSSRYLVKRTGEKVFLECVQDMDHENMFWYRQDPGLGLRLIYFSYDVKMKEKGDIPEGYSVSREKKERFSLILESASTNQTSMYLCASSLGGAWEQYFGPGTRLTVT.

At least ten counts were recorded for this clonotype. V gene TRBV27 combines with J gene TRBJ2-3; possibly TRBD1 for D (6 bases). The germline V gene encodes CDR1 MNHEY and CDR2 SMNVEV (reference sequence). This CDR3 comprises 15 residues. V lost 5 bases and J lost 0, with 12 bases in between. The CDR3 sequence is CASSPTRGSTDTQYF. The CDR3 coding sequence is TGTGCCAGCAGTCCAACTAGGGGGAGCACAGATACGCAGTATTTT.

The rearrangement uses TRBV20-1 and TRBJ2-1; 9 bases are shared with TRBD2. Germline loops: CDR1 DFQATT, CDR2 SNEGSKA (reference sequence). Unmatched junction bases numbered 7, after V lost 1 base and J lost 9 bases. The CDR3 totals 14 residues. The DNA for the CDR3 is TGCAGTGCTAGAGGGCGGGAGGGCCCCGGTGAGCAGTTCTTC. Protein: CSARGREGPGEQFF.

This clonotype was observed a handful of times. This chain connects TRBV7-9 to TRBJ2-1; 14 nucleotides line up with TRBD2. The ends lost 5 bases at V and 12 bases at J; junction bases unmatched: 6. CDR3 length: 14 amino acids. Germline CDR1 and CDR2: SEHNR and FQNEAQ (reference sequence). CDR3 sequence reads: CASSPGTSGRSQFF. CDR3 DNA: TGTGCCAGCAGCCCCGGGACTAGCGGGAGATCGCAGTTCTTC.

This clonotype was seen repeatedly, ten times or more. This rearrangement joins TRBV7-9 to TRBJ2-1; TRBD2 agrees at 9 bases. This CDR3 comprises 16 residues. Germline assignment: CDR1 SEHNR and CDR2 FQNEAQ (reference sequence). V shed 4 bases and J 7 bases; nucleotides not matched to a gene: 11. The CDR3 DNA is TGTGCCAGCAGCTCGCGCGTAGCGGGAGTGCAGAATGAGCAGTTCTTC. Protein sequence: CASSSRVAGVQNEQFF.

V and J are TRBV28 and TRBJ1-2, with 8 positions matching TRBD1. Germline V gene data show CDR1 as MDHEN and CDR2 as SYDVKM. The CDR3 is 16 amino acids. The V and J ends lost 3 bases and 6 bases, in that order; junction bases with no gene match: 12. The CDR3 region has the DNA TGTGCCAGCAGTTTTAGGGGACAGGTGATCCCCAATGGCTACACCTTC. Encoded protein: CASSFRGQVIPNGYTF.

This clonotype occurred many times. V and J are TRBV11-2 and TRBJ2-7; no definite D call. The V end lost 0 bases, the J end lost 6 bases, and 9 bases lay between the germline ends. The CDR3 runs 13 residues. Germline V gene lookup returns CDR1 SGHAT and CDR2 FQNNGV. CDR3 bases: TGTGCCAGCAGCTTAGAATCTGGCGGCGAGCAGTACTTC. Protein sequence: CASSLESGGEQYF.

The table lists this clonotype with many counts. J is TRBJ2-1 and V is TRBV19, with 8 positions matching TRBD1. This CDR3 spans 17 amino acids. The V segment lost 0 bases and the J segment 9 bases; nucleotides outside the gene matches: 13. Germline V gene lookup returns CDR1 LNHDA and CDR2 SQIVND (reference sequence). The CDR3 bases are TGTGCCAGTAGTATAGATCCTGAGGACAGGGCTGGGATTGAGCAGTTCTTC. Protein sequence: CASSIDPEDRAGIEQFF.

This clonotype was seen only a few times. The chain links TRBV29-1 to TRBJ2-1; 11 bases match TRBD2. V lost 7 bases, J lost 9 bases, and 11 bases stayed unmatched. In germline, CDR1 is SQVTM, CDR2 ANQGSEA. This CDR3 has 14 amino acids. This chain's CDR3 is CSGVDGGTSGEQFF. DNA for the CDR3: TGCAGCGGTGTGGACGGTGGGACTAGCGGTGAGCAGTTCTTC.

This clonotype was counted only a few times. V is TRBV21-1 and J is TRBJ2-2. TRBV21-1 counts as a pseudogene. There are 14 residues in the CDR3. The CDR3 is CASSKVKNTGELFF. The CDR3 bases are TGTGCCAGCAGCAAAGTGAAAAACACCGGGGAGCTGTTTTTT.

This CDR3 reads CASSFMAGGEQYF. CDR3 DNA sequence: TGTGCCAGCAGCTTTATGGCAGGGGGCGAGCAGTACTTC. The genes are TRBV7-9 and TRBJ2-7; 7 positions agree with TRBD1. The V gene end was trimmed by 3 bases and the J gene end by 6 bases; junction bases not matched to a gene: 5. CDR1 is SEHNR, CDR2 FQNEAQ, per germline (reference sequence). This CDR3 is built from 13 residues.

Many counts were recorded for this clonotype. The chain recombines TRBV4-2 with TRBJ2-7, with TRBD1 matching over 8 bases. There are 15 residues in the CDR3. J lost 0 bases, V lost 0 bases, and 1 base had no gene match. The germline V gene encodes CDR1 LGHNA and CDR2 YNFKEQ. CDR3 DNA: TGTGCCAGCAGCCAAGAACAGGGGGGCTCCTACGAGCAGTACTTC. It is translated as CASSQEQGGSYEQYF.